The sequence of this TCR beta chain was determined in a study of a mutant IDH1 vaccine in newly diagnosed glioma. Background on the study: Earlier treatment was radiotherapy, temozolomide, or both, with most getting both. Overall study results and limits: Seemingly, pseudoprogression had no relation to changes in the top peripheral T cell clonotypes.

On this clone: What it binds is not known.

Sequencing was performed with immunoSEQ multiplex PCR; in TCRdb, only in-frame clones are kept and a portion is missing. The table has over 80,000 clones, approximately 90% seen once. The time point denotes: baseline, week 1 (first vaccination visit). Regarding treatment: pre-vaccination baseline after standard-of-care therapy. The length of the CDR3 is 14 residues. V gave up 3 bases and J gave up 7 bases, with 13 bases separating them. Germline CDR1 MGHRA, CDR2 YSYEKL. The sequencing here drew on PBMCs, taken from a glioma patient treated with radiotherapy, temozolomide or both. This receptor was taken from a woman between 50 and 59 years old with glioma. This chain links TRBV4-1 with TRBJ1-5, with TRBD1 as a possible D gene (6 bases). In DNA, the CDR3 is TGCGCCAGCAGCCACACAGGGTCCAGGCAGCCCCAGCATTTT. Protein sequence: CASSHTGSRQPQHF.